This T cell receptor (beta chain) was retrieved from a study of human T cells and chemical hapten exposure. Overall study: Per-sample TCR yield variability stemmed mainly from small pooled library volume differences. General observations from the study: TCRs above 1 in 1000 frequency stayed constant with DPC sensitization.

On this clonotype itself: Its antigen remains unknown.

The ends lost 3 bases at V and 14 bases at J; junction bases unmatched: 15. The CDR3 runs to 17 residues. The germline V gene encodes CDR1 MDHEN and CDR2 SYDVKM. Unique molecular identifiers were affixed to discrete cDNA molecules within the library. Per the study methods: Sequenced samples showed a median of approximately 100,000 TCRs each, with counts running from about 22,000 to 700,000. One entry per CDR3 protein results from TCRdb running MiXCR on the 5' RACE reads. What appears here as the V and J calls and clone size reflects TCRdb's work, not the paper's. The data contain 110,000 or so distinct CDR3 sequences, 19% of them singletons. Total RNA was isolated from unfractionated whole blood.

This receptor was obtained from a human donor in good health. This chain joins TRBV28 and TRBJ2-1; TRBD2 matches at 14 bases. This CDR3 reads CASSFSPGLAGVPSEFF. The CDR3, as DNA: TGTGCCAGCAGTTTCTCGCCGGGACTAGCGGGAGTCCCTTCGGAGTTCTTC.